The 4 T cell receptor beta chains below were found in one sample sequenced in a study of Ad26.COV2.S vaccination and SARS-CoV-2 variants. Some clones are missing from TCRdb's copy, which holds only in-frame ones; the method was immunoSEQ multiplex PCR. This sample has roughly 350,000 clones; about 86% occur once, and the top ten carry approximately 11%. Treatment indicated: approximately 18 received Ad26.COV2.S at low or high dose, single or two shots; 5 received placebo; per-sample allocation not given. Specimens were obtained on day 63 following the first vaccine or placebo injection. The source was peripheral blood, collected in a trial of Ad26.COV2.S vaccine versus placebo. The source is a person between 18 and 59 years old who received the Ad26.COV2.S COVID-19 vaccine or a placebo.

The genes are TRBV27 and TRBJ2-3; possibly TRBD1 for D (5 bases). Germline CDR1 and CDR2: MNHEY and SMNVEV (reference sequence). The V and J ends lost 2 bases and 4 bases respectively, with 16 bases between them. CDR3 length: 16 amino acids. The DNA of the CDR3 is TGTGCCAGCAGTTTAGCAGGGTCTCCTCGCGCAGATACGCAGTATTTT. Protein: CASSLAGSPRADTQYF.

V is TRBV24-1 and J is TRBJ1-2; D not resolved. The germline CDR1 and CDR2 sequences are KGHDR and SFDVKD. This CDR3 spans 13 amino acids. V lost 4 bases to trimming and J lost 1 base, with 6 bases between them. CDR3 in amino acids: CATSESINYGYTF. The DNA of the CDR3 is TGTGCCACCAGTGAGTCGATTAACTATGGCTACACCTTC.

This chain uses TRBV9 with TRBJ2-1, with D tentatively TRBD2 (5 bases). The germline gives CDR1 SGDLS, CDR2 YYNGEE. Trimming cost V 2 bases and J 3 bases, with 9 bases left between them. The CDR3 has 14 amino acids. CDR3 bases: TGTGCCAGCAGCGTGAGGGAAGGCTACAATGAGCAGTTCTTC. Translation: CASSVREGYNEQFF.

This rearrangement joins TRBV7-4 to TRBJ1-4; a possible D gene is TRBD1 (6 bases). CDR1 is SGHVT and CDR2 is SQSDAQ in the germline V gene. This CDR3 has 15 amino acids. V shed 6 bases and J shed 0 bases, with 11 bases lying between them. CDR3: CASRPGGPTNEKLFF. The CDR3 DNA sequence: TGTGCCAGCAGACCGGGGGGGCCAACTAATGAAAAACTGTTTTTT.